This T cell receptor (beta chain) emerged from a study of blood T cells in healthy people across ages. Trimming cost V 2 bases and J 4 bases, with 12 bases left between them. CDR1 SGHDT and CDR2 YYEEEE come from the germline V gene. This CDR3 spans 14 amino acids. A second PCR of roughly 7 to 11 cycles used a sample-barcoded 5' primer and a J-beta primer mix. Each cDNA was tagged by a template-switch adaptor containing 12 random nucleotides. TCRdb reanalysed the 5' RACE reads using MiXCR and keeps one entry per CDR3 protein. The profile shows approximately 880,000 distinct CDR3 sequences, roughly 48% of them singletons.

The gene calls are TRBV5-6 and TRBJ2-5; D gene unclear. The specimen was blood. The TCR originated in a man aged 30-40 years in good health. As DNA, the CDR3 is TGTGCCAGCAGCTTACCCTTGGGCGGAGAGACCCAGTACTTC. Translating gives CASSLPLGGETQYF.